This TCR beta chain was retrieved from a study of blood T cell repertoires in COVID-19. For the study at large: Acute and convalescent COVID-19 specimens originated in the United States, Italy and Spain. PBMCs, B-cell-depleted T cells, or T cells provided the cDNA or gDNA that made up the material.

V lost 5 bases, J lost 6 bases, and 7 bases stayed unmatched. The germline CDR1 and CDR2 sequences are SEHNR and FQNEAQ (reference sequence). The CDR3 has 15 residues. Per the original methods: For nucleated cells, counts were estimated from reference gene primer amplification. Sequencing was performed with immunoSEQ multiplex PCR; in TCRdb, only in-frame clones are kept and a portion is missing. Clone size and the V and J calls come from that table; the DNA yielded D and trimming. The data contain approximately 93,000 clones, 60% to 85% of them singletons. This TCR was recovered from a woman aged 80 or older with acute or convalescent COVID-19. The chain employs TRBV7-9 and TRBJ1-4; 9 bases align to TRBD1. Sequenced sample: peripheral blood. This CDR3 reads CASSLGTGLDEKLFF. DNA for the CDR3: TGTGCCAGCAGCCTCGGGACAGGGCTTGATGAAAAACTGTTTTTT.